This T cell receptor beta chain emerged from a study of blood T cells in healthy people across ages. Study-wide results and caveats: In older individuals, TCR beta diversity per million T cells was lower, falling roughly linearly with age. PBMCs that were unsorted prevented a conclusive naive versus antigen-experienced comparison.

In terms of origin and age, donors were healthy Caucasian individuals from Russia aged roughly 6 to 90. This clonotype was seen at least ten times. The antigen is not known. The V gene lost 0 bases and the J gene lost 0 bases, with 15 bases spanning the gap. The CDR3 runs 18 residues. Germline V gene lookup returns CDR1 DFQATT and CDR2 SNEGSKA (reference sequence). A J-beta primer mix and a sample-barcoded 5' primer were used in a second PCR of roughly 7 to 12 cycles. From the 5' RACE reads, TCRdb called clonotypes with MiXCR, one entry per CDR3 protein. This table holds 1.5 million to 2 million distinct CDR3 sequences, 28% found once.

The J gene is TRBJ2-6, the V gene TRBV20-1; D is possibly TRBD1 (5 bases). The sample comprised blood. The source is a woman aged 25 to 39 in good health. This CDR3 reads CSARESRQPLSGANVLTF. The CDR3 DNA reads as TGCAGTGCTAGAGAGTCGAGACAGCCCCTCTCTGGGGCCAACGTCCTGACTTTC.